The T cell receptor (beta chain) described here comes from a study of beta chain features in type 1 diabetes. Since all of the isolated RNA was reverse transcribed, expressed TCRB transcripts were what got sequenced. Some clones are missing from TCRdb's copy, which holds only in-frame ones; the method was immunoSEQ multiplex PCR. The repertoire holds over 300,000 clones, with 6.5% to 10% as singletons. The table lists this clone with a few counts. Source material: central memory CD4+ T cells from blood. This TCR derives from a woman aged 18-29 years in good health.

The CDR3, as DNA: TGTGCCAGTAGTCTCTCAGGGGGAATCTTCCACTACAATGAGCAGTTCTTC. It is translated as CASSLSGGIFHYNEQFF. The rearrangement joins TRBV19 to TRBJ2-1, with 7 bases matching TRBD1. The CDR3 is 17 amino acids. Losses at the gene ends were 5 bases for V and 3 bases for J; bases not matched to a gene: 13. Per germline, CDR1 LNHDA and CDR2 SQIVND (reference sequence).